Each of the 30 T cell receptor beta chains below was sequenced from the same sample in a study of T cells after yellow fever vaccination. TCRdb re-derived calls from the 5' RACE reads in MiXCR, one entry per CDR3 protein. The sample consists of around 140,000 distinct CDR3 sequences, about 7.7% of them appearing once. The sequences come from CD4+ T cells sorted from PBMCs, collected 5 days after the yellow fever booster vaccination. The receptor source for this set is a man aged 25 to 45 who received the YFV17D yellow fever vaccine.

This clonotype was found many times. This sequence joins TRBV24-1 and TRBJ2-1; the D gene could be TRBD1 or TRBD2 (5 bases each). CDR1 and CDR2 from the germline V gene are KGHDR and SFDVKD. The CDR3 totals 12 residues. The germline V and J ends were trimmed by 6 bases and 9 bases, with 11 bases remaining between them. In DNA form, the CDR3 reads TGTGCCACCAGTCGGGACGCGGGTGAGCAGTTCTTC. Translated: CATSRDAGEQFF.

The chain uses TRBV5-4 and TRBJ2-3; D call uncertain. The CDR3 has 13 residues. Germline V gives CDR1 SGHNT, CDR2 YYREEE (reference sequence). Trimming removed 1 base at V and 6 bases at J, with 9 bases between. The CDR3 loop is CASSLLLRDTQYF. Here the CDR3 DNA reads TGTGCCAGCAGCTTGTTACTACGTGATACGCAGTATTTT.

Concerning this clonotype itself: This may be a read error, as it is one base from a much larger clone. V is TRBV12-3 or TRBV12-4 and J is TRBJ1-5; tentative D call: TRBD1 (6 bases). The CDR3 sequence is 13 residues long. CDR3 nucleotides: TGTGTCAGCAGCGTTACAGGGAATCAGCCCCAGCATTTT. It specifies CVSSVTGNQPQHF.

This clonotype was counted a few times. CDR3 nucleotide sequence: TGTGCCAGCAGTTTAAGCGGAAAACTCTCCTACGAGCAGTACTTC. It encodes CASSLSGKLSYEQYF. V gene TRBV12-3 or TRBV12-4 combines with J gene TRBJ2-7; D perhaps matches TRBD2 (5 bases). This CDR3 region has 15 residues. Trimming removed 2 bases from V and 0 bases from J, with 11 bases in between.

This clonotype was seen repeatedly, ten times or more. V usage is TRBV29-1 and J usage is TRBJ2-7, with D unresolved. The CDR3 is made up of 13 amino acids. Germline values: CDR1 SQVTM, CDR2 ANQGSEA. Trimming shortened V by 6 bases and J by 2 bases, and 14 bases separated the two germline ends. Here the CDR3 reads CSVRRATPYEQYF. Written as DNA, the CDR3 is TGCAGCGTCCGTCGAGCGACTCCCTACGAGCAGTACTTC.

This clonotype has at least ten counts. The chain links TRBV23-1 to TRBJ2-7, with D tentatively TRBD1 (6 bases). TRBV23-1 is known as an ORF, though its function is uncertain. V was cut by 0 bases and J by 5 bases, with 17 bases left in between. The CDR3 contains 16 residues. The CDR3 bases are TGCGCCAGCAGTCAATCTGCCCTCAGGGGTATCCACGAGCAGTACTTC. It specifies CASSQSALRGIHEQYF.

This clonotype appeared many times. V is TRBV20-1 and J is TRBJ2-3; maybe TRBD2 (5 bases). This CDR3 has 15 amino acids. Germline values: CDR1 DFQATT, CDR2 SNEGSKA (reference sequence). Trimming left V 0 bases short and J 1 base short, with 11 bases between. The DNA of the CDR3 is TGCAGTGCTAGAGATGGCGCGGGTGGCACAGATACGCAGTATTTT. Translating gives CSARDGAGGTDTQYF.

Ten or more counts support this clonotype. The chain is built from TRBV7-2 and TRBJ2-7, with TRBD2 matching over 10 bases. The junction had 4 bases not matched to a gene; V was cut back by 5 bases and J by 3 bases. Germline lookup yields CDR1 SGHTA and CDR2 FQGNSA. This CDR3 has 14 amino acids. The CDR3 nucleotides read TGTGCCAGCAGCCCGGGACTAGCGAGCTACGAGCAGTACTTC. Translating gives CASSPGLASYEQYF.

This clonotype has only a few counts. The CDR3: CSVVHFPPYEQYF. The CDR3 bases are TGCAGCGTTGTACATTTCCCCCCCTACGAGCAGTACTTC. The gene calls are TRBV29-1 and TRBJ2-7; unclear D gene. Germline V lookup: CDR1 SQVTM, CDR2 ANQGSEA. The CDR3 is 13 residues long. V was shortened by 4 bases and J by 2 bases, with 12 bases between the two germline ends.

This clonotype was recorded at least ten times. This chain joins TRBV2 and TRBJ2-4; D gene ambiguous. The CDR3 is 13 amino acids. Between the trimmed V and J ends, which lost 1 base and 7 bases, there was a span of 8 bases. Germline loops: CDR1 SNHLY, CDR2 FYNNEI. DNA of the CDR3: TGTGCCAGCAGTGAAGGGTTTGGGAACATTCAGTACTTC. Protein sequence: CASSEGFGNIQYF.

The rearrangement links TRBV5-1 to TRBJ1-1, with D perhaps matching TRBD1 (5 bases). Trimming took off 3 bases at V and 1 base at J, with 13 bases between the two ends. This CDR3 comprises 15 residues. The germline V gene encodes CDR1 SGHRS and CDR2 YFSETQ. CDR3 nucleotides: TGCGCCAGCAGCTCGGGACCTCAGCGGAACACTGAAGCTTTCTTT. It specifies CASSSGPQRNTEAFF. Supplemented by reference TRBV5-1 and TRBJ1-1, the full variable domain reads KAGVTQTPRYLIKTRGQQVTLSCSPISGHRSVSWYQQTPGQGLQFLFEYFSETQRNKGNFPGRFSGRQFSNSRSEMNVSTLELGDSALYLCASSSGPQRNTEAFFGQGTRLTVV.

This clonotype was seen at least ten times. The chain recombines TRBV7-2 with TRBJ2-1, with D perhaps matching TRBD2 (7 bases). V was shortened by 7 bases and J by 5 bases, with 18 bases between the two germline ends. The CDR3 consists of 15 residues. The germline CDR1 and CDR2 sequences are SGHTA and FQGNSA. CDR3 DNA sequence: TGTGCCAGCAACAAAAGGGGGGGAACTAACAATGAGCAGTTCTTC. This codes for CASNKRGGTNNEQFF.

This clonotype was counted at least ten times. The chain uses TRBV29-1 and TRBJ2-1; a possible D gene is TRBD1 (5 bases). Germline loops: CDR1 SQVTM, CDR2 ANQGSEA. This CDR3 comprises 12 residues. Trimming took off 6 bases at V and 4 bases at J, with 10 bases between the two ends. The CDR3 sequence is CSVGAQYNEQFF. In nucleotides, the CDR3 is TGCAGCGTAGGGGCCCAATACAATGAGCAGTTCTTC.

The table lists this clonotype with many counts. The V gene is TRBV20-1, the J gene TRBJ2-1; 13 bases map to TRBD2. CDR3 length: 13 amino acids. Per germline, CDR1 DFQATT and CDR2 SNEGSKA (reference sequence). CDR3 DNA sequence: TGCAGGACTAGCGGGAGGAAGTACAATGAGCAGTTCTTC. Its translation is CRTSGRKYNEQFF.

This clonotype occurred many times. The rearrangement joins TRBV29-1 to TRBJ1-1; 7 bases fit TRBD1. V gave up 5 bases and J gave up 1 base; unmatched junction bases: 10. Per the germline V gene, CDR1 is SQVTM and CDR2 is ANQGSEA. This CDR3 is 15 amino acids long. CDR3 nucleotide sequence: TGCAGCGTTCGACACAGGGGTCTGACGAACACTGAAGCTTTCTTT. Residues: CSVRHRGLTNTEAFF.

For this clonotype: A read error may be the cause here, since a much bigger clone is one base away. J is TRBJ2-3 and V is TRBV5-4; D ambiguous. V shed 4 bases and J shed 0 bases, with 18 bases lying between them. The CDR3 consists of 17 residues. CDR1 is SGHNT, CDR2 YYREEE, per germline (reference sequence). CDR3 residues: CASSPAQIAASTDTQYF. The CDR3, as DNA: TGTGCCAGCAGCCCGGCGCAGATAGCAGCCAGCACAGATACGCAGTATTTT.

This clonotype was seen ten or more times. The CDR3 region is CASSLIGGGRIDTQYF. In nucleotides, the CDR3 is TGTGCCAGCAGCTTAATCGGGGGAGGGCGAATAGATACGCAGTATTTT. The chain uses TRBV7-2 and TRBJ2-3; 7 nucleotides match TRBD2. This CDR3 is 16 amino acids long. Unmatched junction bases numbered 10, after V lost 2 bases and J lost 5 bases. The germline gives CDR1 SGHTA, CDR2 FQGNSA.

This clonotype has ten or more counts. The chain links TRBV20-1 to TRBJ2-7; 9 positions match TRBD2. Unmatched junction bases numbered 7, after V lost 6 bases and J lost 4 bases. Germline V CDR1 and CDR2: DFQATT, SNEGSKA (reference sequence). CDR3 length: 13 amino acids. The CDR3 nucleotides are TGCAGTGCAACCCCTAGCGGGGTTTACGAGCAGTACTTC. Translation: CSATPSGVYEQYF.

As regards this clonotype: This sequence may be a read error, since a much larger clone differs from it by one base. This chain joins TRBV10-3 and TRBJ2-2; 9 bases align to TRBD2. With 7 bases clipped from V and 0 bases from J, the junction kept 3 bases outside the gene matches. From germline, CDR1 is ENHRY and CDR2 SYGVKD. The CDR3 consists of 15 residues. As DNA, the CDR3 is TGTGCCATCATAGCGGGAGCTCCGAACACCGGGGAGCTGTTTTTT. Amino acid sequence: CAIIAGAPNTGELFF.

On this clonotype: A much larger clone is a single base away; this may be a read error. No conserved phenylalanine or tryptophan ends this CDR3, so it is likely a read error. The gene calls are TRBV20-1 and TRBJ2-5; D is undetermined. Per germline, CDR1 DFQATT and CDR2 SNEGSKA (reference sequence). The V gene lost 6 bases and the J gene lost 0 bases, with 11 bases spanning the gap. The CDR3 is made up of 13 amino acids. The CDR3 DNA reads TGCAGTGCGTCTCCTGCGTACCAAGAGACCCAGTACCTC. Amino acid sequence: CSASPAYQETQYL.

The chain joins TRBV5-3 to TRBJ1-2; 7 bases line up with TRBD1. TRBV5-3 qualifies as an ORF whose function is uncertain. CDR3 size: 13 residues. J lost 5 bases, V lost 9 bases, and 10 bases had no gene match. CDR3: CAMGPRTGYGYTF. The DNA of the CDR3 is TGTGCCATGGGCCCCAGGACAGGATATGGCTACACCTTC.

This clonotype was found many times. As DNA, the CDR3 is TGTGCCACCAGTGACTTAGCGGGAGAGCCAGATACGCAGTATTTT. This sequence encodes CATSDLAGEPDTQYF. The chain combines TRBV24-1 with TRBJ2-3; TRBD2 matches 9 bases. This CDR3 region has 15 residues. In germline, CDR1 is KGHDR, CDR2 SFDVKD. The trim removed 4 bases at V and 4 bases at J, leaving 5 bases unmatched.

This clonotype was recorded at least ten times. The V call is TRBV5-1, the J call TRBJ2-6, with 10 bases that match TRBD1. Germline V gene sequence: CDR1 SGHRS, CDR2 YFSETQ. The CDR3 covers 16 residues. Germline trimming cut 7 bases from V and 1 base from J; bases unmatched to any gene: 5. The CDR3 sequence is CASRQGAFSGANVLTF. The CDR3 coding sequence is TGCGCCAGCCGACAGGGGGCTTTTTCTGGGGCCAACGTCCTGACTTTC.

The CDR3 protein is CASSERGSPEQFF. As DNA, the CDR3 is TGTGCCAGCTCAGAACGGGGTAGCCCGGAGCAGTTCTTC. V is TRBV18 and J is TRBJ2-1, with D possibly being TRBD2 (5 bases). Germline V gene data show CDR1 as KGHSH and CDR2 as LQKENI. The V and J ends lost 5 bases and 10 bases respectively, with 15 bases between them. The CDR3 is 13 amino acids.

This clonotype was picked up many times. The chain's CDR3 is CASSLDVGELFF. Written as DNA, the CDR3 is TGCGCCAGCAGCTTAGATGTCGGGGAGCTGTTTTTT. V is TRBV5-1 and J is TRBJ2-2; D ambiguous. V lost 2 bases and J 7 bases, leaving 6 bases between the germline ends. The CDR3 contains 12 residues. Germline-derived CDR1 and CDR2 are SGHRS and YFSETQ.

This clonotype was found many times. CDR3 in amino acids: CASSLGSGTDTQYF. CDR3 bases: TGCGCCAGCAGCTTGGGATCGGGCACAGATACGCAGTATTTT. The genes are TRBV5-1 and TRBJ2-3; D gene unclear. CDR1 and CDR2 from the germline V gene are SGHRS and YFSETQ. V lost 0 bases and J 1 base, leaving 6 bases between the germline ends. CDR3 length equals 14 residues.

This chain joins TRBV7-2 and TRBJ2-5; a weak D match, TRBD1 (5 bases). The CDR3 is 15 amino acids. V lost 3 bases to trimming and J lost 4 bases, with 15 bases between them. CDR1 is SGHTA and CDR2 is FQGNSA in the germline V gene. The CDR3 nucleotides are TGTGCCAGCAGCTTGACCTCAGGGTTCGCAGAGACCCAGTACTTC. This translates into CASSLTSGFAETQYF.

The chain links TRBV6-1 to TRBJ2-7; TRBD1 might be the D (5 bases). The V and J ends lost 2 bases and 2 bases respectively, with 7 bases between them. This CDR3 has 13 residues. Germline V gene data show CDR1 as MNHNS and CDR2 as SASEGT. In nucleotides, the CDR3 is TGTGCCAGCAGTGAAAACAGGCCCTACGAGCAGTACTTC. Its translation: CASSENRPYEQYF.

This clonotype was found a few times. The rearrangement joins TRBV20-1 to TRBJ2-1, with unresolved D. The CDR3 contains 14 residues. Germline CDR1 and CDR2: DFQATT and SNEGSKA (reference sequence). Trimming left V 4 bases short and J 6 bases short, with 16 bases between. CDR3 in amino acids: CSAKAPWAANEQFF. DNA for the CDR3: TGCAGTGCTAAGGCACCCTGGGCCGCCAATGAGCAGTTCTTC.

This clonotype was counted a few times. The genes are TRBV5-1 and TRBJ2-7; 7 bases agree with TRBD2. This CDR3 comprises 15 residues. Germline V gene sequence: CDR1 SGHRS, CDR2 YFSETQ. The V gene end was trimmed by 6 bases and the J gene end by 0 bases; junction bases not matched to a gene: 9. CDR3 DNA: TGCGCCAGCACCCCCCTGGGCGGGAGCTCCTACGAGCAGTACTTC. Its protein product is CASTPLGGSSYEQYF. The full variable domain, completed using reference TRBV5-1 and TRBJ2-7, is KAGVTQTPRYLIKTRGQQVTLSCSPISGHRSVSWYQQTPGQGLQFLFEYFSETQRNKGNFPGRFSGRQFSNSRSEMNVSTLELGDSALYLCASTPLGGSSYEQYFGPGTRLTVT.